The 28 T cell receptor beta chains below were found in one sample sequenced in a study of cytomegalovirus exposure and HLA in healthy donors. Vbeta (60) and Jbeta (13) primers were used in the PCR. Some clones are missing from TCRdb's copy, which holds only in-frame ones; the method was immunoSEQ multiplex PCR. The profile shows 85,000 to 100,000 clones, around 80% of them singletons. The sequencing sample was made of PBMCs. These receptors were obtained from a man aged 25 to 40 in good health and CMV-seronegative.

The V and J genes are TRBV5-1 and TRBJ2-7; no definite D call. The CDR3 loop spans 11 amino acids. CDR1 and CDR2 (germline): SGHRS, YFSETQ. Trimming took off 2 bases at V and 8 bases at J, with 8 bases between the two ends. The CDR3 DNA sequence: TGCGCCAGCAGCTTTCGAGGCAAGCAGTACTTC. Protein sequence: CASSFRGKQYF.

This chain connects TRBV5-5 to TRBJ2-7, with TRBD1 matching 9 bases. Germline V lookup: CDR1 SGHKS, CDR2 YYEKEE (reference sequence). The CDR3 is made up of 15 amino acids. V was clipped by 4 bases and J by 6 bases; unmatched bases: 11. CDR3 amino acids: CASSLSGTGWSEQYF. The CDR3 coding sequence is TGTGCCAGCAGCCTCTCCGGGACAGGGTGGAGCGAGCAGTACTTC.

The rearrangement uses TRBV11-2 and TRBJ2-1, with TRBD1 identical over 7 bases. With V trimmed by 6 bases and J by 10 bases, 15 bases remained unmatched. The CDR3 runs 15 residues. Germline V lookup: CDR1 SGHAT, CDR2 FQNNGV. The chain's CDR3 is CASSLPRDSLFEQFF. CDR3 coding DNA: TGTGCCAGCAGTTTGCCTCGGGACAGCCTATTCGAGCAGTTCTTC.

V and J are TRBV7-2 and TRBJ1-2, with a tentative D call TRBD1 (5 bases). V lost 2 bases to trimming and J lost 8 bases, with 12 bases between them. The CDR3 length is 13 residues. Per the germline V gene, CDR1 is SGHTA and CDR2 is FQGNSA. Here the CDR3 reads CASSLNSGAGYTF. As DNA, the CDR3 is TGTGCCAGCAGCTTAAATTCTGGGGCAGGCTACACCTTC.

The rearrangement links TRBV6-6 to TRBJ2-7; D gene uncertain. This CDR3 is 16 amino acids long. The V end lost 0 bases, the J end lost 4 bases, and 16 bases lay between the germline ends. CDR1 and CDR2 from the germline V gene are MNHNY and SVGAGI (reference sequence). CDR3 amino acids: CASSYSRLEFVYEQYF. Here the CDR3 DNA reads TGTGCCAGCAGTTACTCGAGGTTAGAATTCGTGTACGAGCAGTACTTC.

The rearrangement uses TRBV7-2 and TRBJ1-6; D not certain. Trimming left V 3 bases short and J 11 bases short, with 5 bases between. Germline CDR1 and CDR2: SGHTA and FQGNSA. This CDR3 comprises 11 residues. The CDR3 sequence is CASSFGAPLHF. DNA of the CDR3: TGTGCCAGCAGCTTCGGTGCACCCCTCCACTTT.

The sample holds a few counts of this clone. This rearrangement joins TRBV5-1 to TRBJ2-7; 8 nucleotides line up with TRBD1. The CDR3 extends over 14 amino acids. Germline CDR1 and CDR2: SGHRS and YFSETQ. J was trimmed by 4 bases and V by 0 bases; bases with no gene match: 3. The CDR3 protein is CASSLVTGAYEQYF. For the CDR3, the DNA is TGCGCCAGCAGCTTGGTGACAGGGGCTTACGAGCAGTACTTC. Full variable domain (missing parts from reference TRBV5-1 and TRBJ2-7): KAGVTQTPRYLIKTRGQQVTLSCSPISGHRSVSWYQQTPGQGLQFLFEYFSETQRNKGNFPGRFSGRQFSNSRSEMNVSTLELGDSALYLCASSLVTGAYEQYFGPGTRLTVT.

The chain has TRBV7-2 and TRBJ2-7, with TRBD2 matching over 11 bases. Germline V CDR1 and CDR2: SGHTA, FQGNSA. CDR3 length: 14 amino acids. V shed 5 bases and J 4 bases; nucleotides not matched to a gene: 4. In nucleotides, the CDR3 is TGTGCCAGCAGCCCCCGACTAGCGGGGTACGAGCAGTACTTC. Translating gives CASSPRLAGYEQYF.

The V and J genes are TRBV5-1 and TRBJ1-1, with D uncertain. The CDR3 totals 14 residues. V dropped 9 bases and J dropped 0 bases, with 15 bases sitting between them. Germline CDR1 reads SGHRS; CDR2 reads YFSETQ. CDR3 in amino acids: CATSGGEVNTEAFF. CDR3 coding DNA: TGCGCCACCTCCGGCGGGGAGGTGAACACTGAAGCTTTCTTT.

The rearrangement joins TRBV7-2 to TRBJ1-3; TRBD1 might be the D (6 bases). The germline V gene has CDR1 SGHTA and CDR2 FQGNSA. The CDR3 extends over 17 amino acids. Deletions cut 0 bases from V and 2 bases from J, with 14 bases between. CDR3 DNA: TGTGCCAGCAGCTTAGCCGGGCAGGGGATCACTGGAAACACCATATATTTT. This sequence encodes CASSLAGQGITGNTIYF.

This sequence joins TRBV5-6 and TRBJ1-4, with D uncertain. The CDR3 sequence is 14 residues long. The germline gives CDR1 SGHDT, CDR2 YYEEEE. V was pared by 4 bases and J by 2 bases, with 9 bases between. CDR3 DNA: TGTGCCAGCAGCCTGGCCTCGACTAATGAAAAACTGTTTTTT. It translates to CASSLASTNEKLFF.

In its sample, this clone was seen a few times. The chain has TRBV15 and TRBJ1-1; 8 bases align to TRBD1. The germline CDR1 and CDR2 sequences are LNHNV and YYDKDF (reference sequence). The CDR3 has 14 residues. With V trimmed by 5 bases and J by 4 bases, 6 bases remained unmatched. CDR3 nucleotide sequence: TGTGCCACCAGCCCCACCGGACAGGGCACTGAAGCTTTCTTT. Translated: CATSPTGQGTEAFF. Filled out from reference TRBV15 and TRBJ1-1, the complete variable domain reads DAMVIQNPRYQVTQFGKPVTLSCSQTLNHNVMYWYQQKSSQAPKLLFHYYDKDFNNEADTPDNFQSRRPNTSFCFLDIRSPGLGDTAMYLCATSPTGQGTEAFFGQGTRLTVV.

This chain joins TRBV10-1 and TRBJ2-7; 8 bases match TRBD2. The trim removed 8 bases at V and 4 bases at J, leaving 10 bases unmatched. The CDR3 sequence is 14 residues long. CDR1 WNHNN and CDR2 SYGVQD come from the germline V gene (reference sequence). The chain's CDR3 is CASWTGTRVYEQYF. CDR3 coding DNA: TGCGCCAGCTGGACCGGGACTAGGGTGTACGAGCAGTACTTC.

The genes are TRBV29-1 and TRBJ1-1; D call uncertain. Trimming removed 4 bases at V and 3 bases at J, with 9 bases between. From germline, CDR1 is SQVTM and CDR2 ANQGSEA. The CDR3 contains 12 residues. The DNA for the CDR3 is TGCAGCGTTGCGAACATTGACACTGAAGCTTTCTTT. It yields the protein CSVANIDTEAFF.

The sample holds a few counts of this clone. A junction boundary mismatches the germline segment, possibly from a read error. The chain uses TRBV6-5 and TRBJ2-7; 11 positions match TRBD2. The CDR3 is made up of 16 amino acids. Germline CDR1 is MNHEY and CDR2 is SVGAGI. The CDR3: CASSSGLAAVSSEQYF. CDR3 nucleotides: TGTGCCAGCAGTTCGGGACTAGCGGCCGTCTCCTCCGAGCAGTACTTC.

The chain combines TRBV11-3 with TRBJ2-1; 7 bases are shared with TRBD2. The CDR3 runs to 13 residues. CDR1 is SGHNT, CDR2 YENEEA, per germline. Trimming removed 3 bases from V and 8 bases from J; junction bases left unmatched: 4. The CDR3 loop is CASSFASGYEQFF. In nucleotides, the CDR3 is TGTGCCAGCAGCTTCGCTAGCGGATATGAGCAGTTCTTC. The full variable domain, with the rest looked up from reference TRBV11-3 and TRBJ2-1, is EAGVVQSPRYKIIEKKQPVAFWCNPISGHNTLYWYLQNLGQGPELLIRYENEEAVDDSQLPKDRFSAERLKGVDSTLKIQPAELGDSAVYLCASSFASGYEQFFGPGTRLTVL.

This chain uses TRBV5-4 with TRBJ2-5; the match to TRBD1 covers 7 bases. V dropped 0 bases and J dropped 5; count of bases not matched to a gene: 7. The CDR3 is 15 amino acids. Germline-derived CDR1 and CDR2 are SGHNT and YYREEE (reference sequence). Here the CDR3 reads CASSLVRGSRETQYF. CDR3 bases: TGTGCCAGCAGCTTGGTCAGGGGGTCGCGGGAGACCCAGTACTTC.

The V call is TRBV6-4, the J call TRBJ2-2, with TRBD1 as a possible D gene (5 bases). This CDR3 has 15 amino acids. Germline V gene data show CDR1 as MRHNA and CDR2 as SNTAGT. The ends were cut back, 0 bases at V and 1 base at J, with 6 bases in the middle. The DNA for the CDR3 is TGTGCCAGCAGTGACTCGCAGGGGAACACCGGGGAGCTGTTTTTT. Encoded protein: CASSDSQGNTGELFF.

In this sample, this clone turned up once. The J gene is TRBJ2-7, the V gene TRBV7-9; D call uncertain. The CDR3 length is 14 residues. Germline V gene data show CDR1 as SEHNR and CDR2 as FQNEAQ (reference sequence). V lost 1 base and J lost 5, with 12 bases in between. The CDR3 region is CASSLGPMRDEQYF. In nucleotides, the CDR3 is TGTGCCAGCAGCTTAGGTCCTATGCGCGACGAGCAGTACTTC.

The chain combines TRBV7-9 with TRBJ1-2, with 7 bases aligning to TRBD1. In germline, CDR1 is SEHNR, CDR2 FQNEAQ (reference sequence). With 1 base clipped from V and 4 bases from J, the junction kept 9 bases outside the gene matches. This CDR3 contains 16 residues. CDR3 nucleotide sequence: TGTGCCAGCAGCTTAGGCCCGACAGGGTCCGTCTATGGCTACACCTTC. Residues: CASSLGPTGSVYGYTF.

The genes are TRBV5-5 and TRBJ2-3, with 8 bases lining up with TRBD2. The length of the CDR3 is 15 residues. CDR1 is SGHKS and CDR2 is YYEKEE in the germline V gene (reference sequence). J lost 2 bases, V lost 0 bases, and 2 bases had no gene match. DNA for the CDR3: TGTGCCAGCAGCTTGGACGGGGGGGTCACAGATACGCAGTATTTT. Protein: CASSLDGGVTDTQYF.

The chain joins TRBV27 to TRBJ2-7; 9 nucleotides line up with TRBD1. Germline V lookup: CDR1 MNHEY, CDR2 SMNVEV (reference sequence). CDR3 size: 17 residues. The V gene end was trimmed by 5 bases and the J gene end by 4 bases; junction bases not matched to a gene: 15. The CDR3 protein is CASSQGTGFGISYEQYF. In DNA form, the CDR3 reads TGTGCCAGCAGTCAGGGGACAGGGTTTGGGATTTCGTACGAGCAGTACTTC.

The chain links TRBV10-3 to TRBJ2-5; 7 bases are a match to TRBD2. In germline, CDR1 is ENHRY, CDR2 SYGVKD. V shed 2 bases and J 4 bases; nucleotides not matched to a gene: 10. This CDR3 comprises 16 residues. Written as DNA, the CDR3 is TGTGCCATCAGTGAGGTGGCGGGGGAGCCCGTAGAGACCCAGTACTTC. Its translation: CAISEVAGEPVETQYF.

The rearrangement uses TRBV10-3 and TRBJ1-5; D possibly corresponds to TRBD1 (5 bases). From germline, CDR1 is ENHRY and CDR2 SYGVKD. V lost 6 bases to trimming and J lost 0 bases, with 12 bases between them. The length of the CDR3 is 15 residues. The CDR3 nucleotides are TGTGCCATCAGATCAGACAGCTATAGCAATCAGCCCCAGCATTTT. Translated: CAIRSDSYSNQPQHF.

The V gene is TRBV7-2, the J gene TRBJ2-1, with 10 positions matching TRBD1. Germline V gives CDR1 SGHTA, CDR2 FQGNSA. J lost 13 bases, V lost 1 base, and 4 bases had no gene match. This CDR3 has 13 amino acids. Here the CDR3 DNA reads TGTGCCAGCAGCTTAGAGGGACAGGGGACCCAGTTCTTC. Amino acids: CASSLEGQGTQFF.

The chain uses TRBV4-2 and TRBJ2-7; tentatively, D is TRBD2 (7 bases). V shed 3 bases and J shed 0 bases, with 15 bases lying between them. The CDR3 spans 16 residues. Germline V gives CDR1 LGHNA, CDR2 YNFKEQ. The CDR3 nucleotides read TGTGCCAGCAGCCAGCTGGGGGGGCGGGCCTCCTACGAGCAGTACTTC. This gives the protein CASSQLGGRASYEQYF.

The genes are TRBV4-1 and TRBJ1-5; D possibly corresponds to TRBD1 (5 bases). Trimming took 3 bases from V and 6 from J, leaving 12 bases between them. There are 14 residues in the CDR3. CDR1 MGHRA and CDR2 YSYEKL come from the germline V gene. CDR3 amino acids: CASSQRQGSQPQHF. CDR3 in DNA: TGCGCCAGCAGCCAGAGGCAGGGAAGTCAGCCCCAGCATTTT.

The chain carries TRBV5-4 and TRBJ1-3; D unresolved. The V gene lost 2 bases and the J gene lost 1 base, with 7 bases spanning the gap. The germline CDR1 and CDR2 sequences are SGHNT and YYREEE (reference sequence). There are 14 residues in the CDR3. CDR3 coding DNA: TGTGCCAGCAGCTTCGCGGGGTCTGGAAACACCATATATTTT. Encoded protein: CASSFAGSGNTIYF.